Below are 12 T cell receptor beta chains sequenced from a single sample in a study of blood T cell repertoires in COVID-19. Assay: immunoSEQ multiplex PCR; the TCRdb copy retains only in-frame clones and omits some. The data hold 300,000 or so clones, with nearly 90% observed a single time. Sequencing used PBMCs or T cells enriched from blood (not recorded which). These receptors all stem from a woman in her twenties or thirties who had recovered from COVID-19.

This sequence joins TRBV7-8 and TRBJ1-5; the D is unclear. CDR1 is SGHVS, CDR2 FQNEAQ, per germline. This CDR3 is built from 13 residues. Between the trimmed V and J ends, which lost 3 bases and 5 bases, there was a span of 8 bases. CDR3 sequence reads: CASSLRVDQPQHF. DNA of the CDR3: TGTGCCAGCAGCTTGCGGGTTGATCAGCCCCAGCATTTT.

The chain uses TRBV6-6 and TRBJ1-1; D gene uncertain. V lost 2 bases and J lost 10, with 8 bases in between. CDR3 size: 11 residues. Germline loops: CDR1 MNHNY, CDR2 SVGAGI (reference sequence). The CDR3 loop is CASSYGERAFF. CDR3 nucleotide sequence: TGTGCCAGCAGTTACGGGGAGAGAGCTTTCTTT.

A note on this clone: The same CDR3 arises from other DNA sequences in this sample as well. J is TRBJ1-1 and V is TRBV5-1, with D uncertain. V lost 0 bases and J 0 bases, leaving 6 bases between the germline ends. The CDR3 is made up of 14 amino acids. CDR1 is SGHRS and CDR2 is YFSETQ in the germline V gene. The CDR3 nucleotides are TGCGCCAGCAGCTTGGAGAGTGTGAACACTGAAGCTTTCTTT. The encoded protein is CASSLESVNTEAFF.

V usage is TRBV3-1 (or the pseudogene TRBV3-2) and J usage is TRBJ2-5; possibly TRBD2 for D (6 bases). Trimming pared 4 bases from V and 1 base from J, leaving 10 bases between. This CDR3 comprises 14 residues. Looked up from germline, CDR1 is LGHDT and CDR2 is YNNKEL (reference sequence). Here the CDR3 DNA reads TGTGCCAGCAGCCCCTCCGGGGGCCAAGAGACCCAGTACTTC. This codes for CASSPSGGQETQYF.

This clone was counted a single time. The V gene is TRBV6-6, the J gene TRBJ1-1, with 7 bases fitting TRBD1. V shed 7 bases and J 3 bases; nucleotides not matched to a gene: 11. This CDR3 comprises 15 residues. CDR1 and CDR2 from the germline V gene are MNHNY and SVGAGI (reference sequence). The CDR3 DNA is TGTGCCAGCACCGAGACAGGGAAGACGGACACTGAAGCTTTCTTT. Its protein is CASTETGKTDTEAFF.

This clone was recorded a few times. V gene TRBV27 combines with J gene TRBJ1-5; D unclear. The CDR3 contains 14 residues. The V end was cut by 3 bases, the J end by 6 bases, with 12 bases between. CDR1 and CDR2 (germline): MNHEY, SMNVEV (reference sequence). The CDR3 is CASSFGPRGQPQHF. The CDR3 DNA reads TGTGCCAGCAGTTTCGGACCCCGGGGTCAGCCCCAGCATTTT.

The chain combines TRBV7-9 with TRBJ1-1; D may be TRBD1 (5 bases). CDR3 length: 14 amino acids. Per the germline V gene, CDR1 is SEHNR and CDR2 is FQNEAQ (reference sequence). V was trimmed by 5 bases and J by 10 bases, leaving 20 bases between them. CDR3 protein: CASSLGTGYVGAFF. In nucleotides, the CDR3 is TGTGCCAGCAGCCTTGGTACAGGCTACGTAGGAGCTTTCTTT. Full variable domain (missing parts from reference TRBV7-9 and TRBJ1-1): DTGVSQNPRHKITKRGQNVTFRCDPISEHNRLYWYRQTLGQGPEFLTYFQNEAQLEKSRLLSDRFSAERPKGSFSTLEIQRTEQGDSAMYLCASSLGTGYVGAFFGQGTRLTVV.

This sequence joins TRBV18 and TRBJ2-1; weak D call: TRBD2 (5 bases). Trimming removed 0 bases at V and 9 bases at J, with 9 bases between. Germline loops: CDR1 KGHSH, CDR2 LQKENI. The CDR3 has 13 amino acids. CDR3 residues: CASSPPRAPEQFF. The CDR3, as DNA: TGTGCCAGCTCACCACCGAGGGCCCCTGAGCAGTTCTTC.

The V gene is TRBV7-9, the J gene TRBJ1-5; the D gene is possibly TRBD1 (5 bases). The V end lost 0 bases, the J end lost 4 bases, and 7 bases lay between the germline ends. Germline values: CDR1 SEHNR, CDR2 FQNEAQ (reference sequence). The CDR3 is made up of 14 amino acids. The CDR3 nucleotides are TGTGCCAGCAGCTTAGCCCAGGGTAATCAGCCCCAGCATTTT. Protein sequence: CASSLAQGNQPQHF.

This chain joins TRBV18 and TRBJ2-5; TRBD2 aligns across 11 bases. The V segment lost 0 bases and the J segment 5 bases; nucleotides outside the gene matches: 2. CDR1 KGHSH and CDR2 LQKENI come from the germline V gene. The CDR3 is 15 amino acids. CDR3 bases: TGTGCCAGCTCACCACCGGCTAGCGGGGGGGAGACCCAGTACTTC. Its translation is CASSPPASGGETQYF. Looking up the rest from reference TRBV18 and TRBJ2-5 gives the full variable domain: NAGVMQNPRHLVRRRGQEARLRCSPMKGHSHVYWYRQLPEEGLKFMVYLQKENIIDESGMPKERFSAEFPKEGPSILRIQQVVRGDSAAYFCASSPPASGGETQYFGPGTRLLVL.

This chain joins TRBV27 and TRBJ1-6, with D unresolved. Germline V CDR1 and CDR2: MNHEY, SMNVEV (reference sequence). V was clipped by 0 bases and J by 0 bases, with 9 bases between them. The CDR3 loop spans 17 amino acids. The CDR3 DNA is TGTGCCAGCAGTTTATCGGAGGCGAGCTCCTATAATTCACCCCTCCACTTT. As protein: CASSLSEASSYNSPLHF.

The chain combines TRBV30 with TRBJ2-7, with D possibly matching TRBD1 (5 bases). Deletions cut 3 bases from V and 1 base from J, with 16 bases between. This CDR3 contains 15 residues. CDR1 is GTSNPN and CDR2 is SVGIG in the germline V gene (reference sequence). This chain's CDR3 is CAWRENRTPSYEQYF. The CDR3 coding sequence is TGTGCCTGGAGGGAAAACAGGACCCCATCCTACGAGCAGTACTTC.